One sample yielded the 16 T cell receptor beta chains listed below, sequenced in a study of T cell repertoires in cytomegalovirus infection (dated by TCRdb to between 2019 and 2020). TCRdb shows the sequencer as Illumina HiSeq 1500. Through fastp at Q25 and MiXCR, TCRdb rebuilt clones from the public reads, retaining in-frame beta chains. Each CDR3 protein gets just one entry, which takes the most common genes and DNA from the rows behind it. The sample has 480,000 or so distinct CDR3 sequences on record, about 11% of them singletons. Clones ranked in the top ten supply about 10% of the sample. Sequencing was done on a sample of PBMCs. These TCRs come from a human donor in good health (CMV status not recorded). Some clones in this sample may be carry-over from other donors' samples.

This clonotype was picked up one time. The chain is built from TRBV19 and TRBJ1-5; 7 bases line up with TRBD1. CDR3 length: 15 amino acids. Germline trimming cut 1 base from V and 8 bases from J; bases unmatched to any gene: 8. CDR1 and CDR2 from the germline V gene are LNHDA and SQIVND (reference sequence). The CDR3 region is CASSIVGQSGEPQHF. In DNA form, the CDR3 reads TGTGCCAGTAGTATAGTGGGACAGTCGGGTGAGCCCCAGCATTTT.

This clonotype was detected only a few times. V gene TRBV4-2 combines with J gene TRBJ2-7; 9 nucleotides align to TRBD2. This CDR3 has 16 amino acids. Germline V CDR1 and CDR2: LGHNA, YNFKEQ. Trimming cost V 3 bases and J 7 bases; bases outside gene matches: 13. The CDR3 sequence: CASSQTIAGEEREQYF. As DNA, the CDR3 is TGTGCCAGCAGCCAGACTATAGCGGGAGAGGAGCGGGAGCAGTACTTC.

This clonotype was observed at least ten times. The chain joins TRBV18 to TRBJ2-7; possible D gene TRBD2, 6 bases. The CDR3 covers 15 residues. The V end lost 5 bases, the J end lost 3 bases, and 17 bases lay between the germline ends. CDR1 is KGHSH and CDR2 is LQKENI in the germline V gene. Here the CDR3 reads CASSGRGVPVYEQYF. The CDR3, as DNA: TGTGCCAGCTCAGGGCGGGGCGTCCCGGTCTACGAGCAGTACTTC. Supplemented by reference TRBV18 and TRBJ2-7, the full variable domain reads NAGVMQNPRHLVRRRGQEARLRCSPMKGHSHVYWYRQLPEEGLKFMVYLQKENIIDESGMPKERFSAEFPKEGPSILRIQQVVRGDSAAYFCASSGRGVPVYEQYFGPGTRLTVT.

This clonotype has just a few counts. The rearrangement links TRBV20-1 to TRBJ2-3; 9 bases line up with TRBD1. V was pared by 5 bases and J by 6 bases, with 9 bases of the junction left unmatched. The CDR3 spans 14 residues. Germline CDR1 is DFQATT and CDR2 is SNEGSKA (reference sequence). CDR3 nucleotides: TGCAGTGCTCCACGACAGGGGGTACGGGATACGCAGTATTTT. Translation gives CSAPRQGVRDTQYF.

This clonotype was counted ten times or more. J is TRBJ2-5 and V is TRBV14, with D possibly being TRBD1 or TRBD2 (5 bases each). The ends were cut back, 3 bases at V and 3 bases at J, with 14 bases in the middle. Germline values: CDR1 SGHDN, CDR2 FVKESK. The length of the CDR3 is 15 residues. The CDR3 protein is CASSHLSGPKETQYF. CDR3 bases: TGTGCCAGCAGCCATCTTTCGGGGCCAAAAGAGACCCAGTACTTC.

This clonotype has ten or more counts. CDR3: CASSHSTGQGLGGYTF. DNA of the CDR3: TGTGCCAGCAGCCATAGCACGGGACAGGGTTTGGGTGGCTACACCTTC. The chain carries TRBV7-9 and TRBJ1-2; 9 bases line up with TRBD1. With V trimmed by 5 bases and J by 7 bases, 14 bases remained unmatched. Per the germline V gene, CDR1 is SEHNR and CDR2 is FQNEAQ (reference sequence). The CDR3 has 16 amino acids.

The chain has TRBV28 and TRBJ1-1; D perhaps matches TRBD1 (6 bases). The CDR3 runs 13 residues. The ends were cut back, 3 bases at V and 4 bases at J, with 9 bases in the middle. Germline V lookup: CDR1 MDHEN, CDR2 SYDVKM. The CDR3 loop reads CASSFQGRTEAFF. The CDR3 DNA is TGTGCCAGCAGTTTCCAGGGGCGCACTGAAGCTTTCTTT.

This clonotype occurred many times. The rearrangement uses TRBV7-9 and TRBJ1-1, with D uncertain. The germline CDR1 and CDR2 sequences are SEHNR and FQNEAQ (reference sequence). V was cut by 2 bases and J by 2 bases, with 6 bases left in between. The CDR3 has 13 amino acids. The CDR3 region is CASSLPVNTEAFF. Here the CDR3 DNA reads TGTGCCAGCAGCTTACCGGTAAACACTGAAGCTTTCTTT. The complete variable domain, with remaining parts taken from reference TRBV7-9 and TRBJ1-1, reads DTGVSQNPRHKITKRGQNVTFRCDPISEHNRLYWYRQTLGQGPEFLTYFQNEAQLEKSRLLSDRFSAERPKGSFSTLEIQRTEQGDSAMYLCASSLPVNTEAFFGQGTRLTVV.

The gene calls are TRBV6-5 and TRBJ1-4, with 10 bases identical to TRBD1. Germline trimming cut 6 bases from V and 8 bases from J; bases unmatched to any gene: 9. The CDR3 runs to 15 residues. Germline CDR1 reads MNHEY; CDR2 reads SVGAGI. The DNA of the CDR3 is TGTGCCAGCAGGCCGACAGGGGGCAGTGGGGAAAAACTGTTTTTT. Its translation: CASRPTGGSGEKLFF.

This clonotype was detected many times. The chain recombines TRBV7-9 with TRBJ1-5; D is undetermined. Trimming removed 5 bases from V and 4 bases from J, with 6 bases in between. Looked up from germline, CDR1 is SEHNR and CDR2 is FQNEAQ (reference sequence). This CDR3 contains 12 residues. The CDR3 DNA sequence: TGTGCCAGCAGCGTCTTGAATCAGCCCCAGCATTTT. Protein: CASSVLNQPQHF. Supplemented by reference TRBV7-9 and TRBJ1-5, the full variable domain reads DTGVSQNPRHKITKRGQNVTFRCDPISEHNRLYWYRQTLGQGPEFLTYFQNEAQLEKSRLLSDRFSAERPKGSFSTLEIQRTEQGDSAMYLCASSVLNQPQHFGDGTRLSIL.

This chain links TRBV30 with TRBJ1-1; D might be TRBD1 (6 bases). V was shortened by 1 base and J by 0 bases, with 12 bases between the two germline ends. The CDR3 runs to 15 residues. The germline V gene has CDR1 GTSNPN and CDR2 SVGIG (reference sequence). This CDR3 reads CAWSGTDSLNTEAFF. The DNA for the CDR3 is TGTGCCTGGAGTGGCACGGACAGCCTGAACACTGAAGCTTTCTTT.

This clonotype was seen many times. This rearrangement joins TRBV20-1 to TRBJ1-4; 9 positions agree with TRBD1. The CDR3 length is 15 residues. With 5 bases clipped from V and 5 bases from J, the junction kept 9 bases outside the gene matches. Germline V gene data show CDR1 as DFQATT and CDR2 as SNEGSKA (reference sequence). The CDR3: CSAQPRQGGNEKLFF. CDR3 bases: TGCAGTGCTCAGCCCCGACAGGGGGGGAATGAAAAACTGTTTTTT.

The V and J genes are TRBV29-1 and TRBJ2-7; D tentatively fits TRBD1 or TRBD2 (5 bases each). Germline CDR1 and CDR2: SQVTM and ANQGSEA. The CDR3 is made up of 13 amino acids. V was trimmed by 7 bases and J by 4 bases, leaving 17 bases between them. The CDR3 sequence: CSATSRGPYEQYF. The CDR3 nucleotides are TGCAGCGCTACTTCACGGGGACCATACGAGCAGTACTTC.

In this sample, this clonotype turned up many times. This chain links TRBV7-2 with TRBJ2-1; TRBD2 aligns across 12 bases. Germline V gene sequence: CDR1 SGHTA, CDR2 FQGNSA. The V and J ends lost 5 bases and 10 bases, in that order; junction bases with no gene match: 9. This CDR3 contains 15 residues. The chain's CDR3 is CASSMTSGRSGEQFF. For the CDR3, the DNA is TGTGCCAGCAGCATGACTAGCGGGAGATCGGGGGAGCAGTTCTTC.

This clonotype was seen many times. This chain links TRBV6-4 with TRBJ2-1; TRBD2 matches 10 bases. The J segment lost 8 bases and the V segment lost 3 bases, leaving 4 bases of the junction unmatched. Germline V gene data show CDR1 as MRHNA and CDR2 as SNTAGT. The length of the CDR3 is 14 residues. The CDR3 DNA reads as TGTGCCAGCAGTGAACTAGCGGGGATGGATGAGCAGTTCTTC. Amino acids: CASSELAGMDEQFF.

This clonotype was counted a few times. This chain links TRBV5-1 with TRBJ2-5; TRBD1 aligns across 7 bases. V shed 0 bases and J 2 bases; nucleotides not matched to a gene: 4. The germline gives CDR1 SGHRS, CDR2 YFSETQ. This CDR3 is 15 amino acids long. CDR3 sequence: CASSLGGQLQETQYF. CDR3 coding DNA: TGCGCCAGCAGCTTGGGGGGACAGCTACAAGAGACCCAGTACTTC.